A single sample is the source of the 19 T cell receptor beta chains below, sequenced in a study. TCRdb recomputed calls from the RT-PCR reads with MiXCR, one row per CDR3 protein. The data contain about 700,000 distinct CDR3 sequences, about 14% of them singletons. The sequencing input was memory CD4+ T cells from blood. The receptor source for this set is a female donor in good health, serving as a healthy control.

The V gene is TRBV6-1, the J gene TRBJ2-5, with D perhaps TRBD2 (7 bases). The CDR3 runs 15 residues. Trimming stripped 6 bases from V and 5 bases from J, with 19 bases between. Germline values: CDR1 MNHNS, CDR2 SASEGT. The CDR3 loop reads CASRERGGAWETQYF. DNA of the CDR3: TGTGCCAGCAGAGAGAGGGGGGGGGCCTGGGAGACCCAGTACTTC.

This clonotype appeared once. The rearrangement joins TRBV29-1 to TRBJ2-2; a weak D match, TRBD1 (6 bases). The CDR3 sequence is 16 residues long. V was cut by 7 bases and J by 5 bases, with 23 bases left in between. Germline V gene lookup returns CDR1 SQVTM and CDR2 ANQGSEA. This chain's CDR3 is CSAFPPGQQETGELFF. The DNA for the CDR3 is TGCAGCGCTTTCCCCCCGGGACAACAAGAGACCGGGGAGCTGTTTTTT.

There are a few counts of this clonotype. The chain couples TRBV27 to TRBJ1-2, with a tentative D call TRBD1 (6 bases). Trimming took 3 bases from V and 7 from J, leaving 15 bases between them. The CDR3 length is 14 residues. The germline V gene encodes CDR1 MNHEY and CDR2 SMNVEV (reference sequence). This CDR3 is CASSLGHRSPGYTF. The CDR3 DNA follows: TGTGCCAGCAGTTTGGGACACAGGAGTCCTGGCTACACCTTC.

This clonotype was observed many times. The V gene is TRBV10-3, the J gene TRBJ2-5; D may be TRBD1 or TRBD2 (5 bases each). The CDR3 loop spans 15 amino acids. The V and J ends lost 6 bases and 1 base respectively, with 15 bases between them. The V gene's germline CDR1 is ENHRY and CDR2 SYGVKD. The chain's CDR3 is CAISEGKAVQETQYF. CDR3 nucleotide sequence: TGTGCCATCAGCGAGGGGAAGGCAGTCCAAGAGACCCAGTACTTC.

This chain connects TRBV4-3 to TRBJ2-1, with 7 bases that match TRBD2. This CDR3 is built from 13 residues. V gave up 1 base and J gave up 6 bases; unmatched junction bases: 0. Germline CDR1 and CDR2: LGHNA and YSLEER. The CDR3 bases are TGCGCCAGCAGCCAAGGGACTAGCAATGAGCAGTTCTTC. Protein sequence: CASSQGTSNEQFF.

The J gene is TRBJ2-1, the V gene TRBV9; a possible D gene is TRBD1 (6 bases). CDR3 size: 15 residues. Trimming stripped 3 bases from V and 6 bases from J, with 16 bases between. Germline V gene sequence: CDR1 SGDLS, CDR2 YYNGEE. This CDR3 reads CASSDHQGTSNEQFF. CDR3 coding DNA: TGTGCCAGCAGCGACCACCAGGGGACGAGCAATGAGCAGTTCTTC.

This clonotype was seen a few times. The V and J genes are TRBV15 and TRBJ2-1; 11 bases map to TRBD1. Germline-derived CDR1 and CDR2 are LNHNV and YYDKDF (reference sequence). The V segment lost 4 bases and the J segment 6 bases; nucleotides outside the gene matches: 5. The CDR3 consists of 15 residues. CDR3 nucleotides: TGTGCCACCAGCAACCCCGGGACAGGGGGCAATGAGCAGTTCTTC. Protein sequence: CATSNPGTGGNEQFF.

The rearrangement links TRBV28 to TRBJ2-7; a possible D gene is TRBD1 (6 bases). V lost 5 bases to trimming and J lost 5 bases, with 19 bases between them. Germline loops: CDR1 MDHEN, CDR2 SYDVKM. The CDR3 runs to 15 residues. The CDR3 here is CASSTGTMNRDEQYF. CDR3 in DNA: TGTGCCAGCAGTACCGGGACAATGAATCGGGACGAGCAGTACTTC.

V and J are TRBV6-1 and TRBJ1-1; D perhaps matches TRBD1 (6 bases). Deletions cut 7 bases from V and 1 base from J, with 10 bases between. The germline gives CDR1 MNHNS, CDR2 SASEGT. CDR3 length equals 13 residues. CDR3 in DNA: TGTGCCAGCACACTGGGACAGAACACTGAAGCTTTCTTT. Translated, it gives CASTLGQNTEAFF.

This sequence joins TRBV12-3 or TRBV12-4 and TRBJ2-3; D may be TRBD1 (6 bases). There are 14 residues in the CDR3. Deletions cut 5 bases from V and 4 bases from J, with 13 bases between. CDR3 sequence reads: CASSPDSSADTQYF. DNA for the CDR3: TGTGCCAGCAGTCCGGACAGTTCCGCAGATACGCAGTATTTT.

The V call is TRBV7-2, the J call TRBJ2-3, with D possibly TRBD2 on 6 matching bases. V was pared by 8 bases and J by 6 bases, with 18 bases between. The CDR3 length is 14 residues. The germline gives CDR1 SGHTA, CDR2 FQGNSA. CDR3 protein: CASGQLAWSDTQYF. CDR3 bases: TGTGCCAGCGGGCAACTAGCCTGGTCGGATACGCAGTATTTT.

The CDR3 protein is CSANDEGGWSYEQYF. The DNA of the CDR3 is TGCAGTGCTAACGACGAGGGAGGCTGGTCCTACGAGCAGTACTTC. The chain couples TRBV20-1 to TRBJ2-7, with a weak D call TRBD2 (6 bases). V was shortened by 4 bases and J by 1 base, with 17 bases between the two germline ends. The CDR3 totals 15 residues. CDR1 and CDR2 from the germline V gene are DFQATT and SNEGSKA (reference sequence).

This clonotype was detected only a few times. This rearrangement joins TRBV3-1 to TRBJ2-2; D unclear. The V end lost 3 bases, the J end lost 6 bases, and 5 bases lay between the germline ends. From germline, CDR1 is LGHDT and CDR2 YNNKEL (reference sequence). CDR3 size: 12 residues. The CDR3 sequence: CASSHGSGELFF. In DNA form, the CDR3 reads TGTGCCAGCAGCCACGGGTCCGGGGAGCTGTTTTTT. The full variable domain, completed using reference TRBV3-1 and TRBJ2-2, is DTAVSQTPKYLVTQMGNDKSIKCEQNLGHDTMYWYKQDSKKFLKIMFSYNNKELIINETVPNRFSPKSPDKAHLNLHINSLELGDSAVYFCASSHGSGELFFGEGSRLTVL.

In this sample, this clonotype turned up a few times. The chain combines TRBV25-1 with TRBJ2-1, with D perhaps TRBD1 (6 bases). This CDR3 spans 13 amino acids. Per the germline V gene, CDR1 is MGHDK and CDR2 is SYGVNS. The V gene lost 4 bases and the J gene lost 6 bases, with 10 bases spanning the gap. CDR3 sequence: CASSGGGTNEQFF. DNA of the CDR3: TGTGCCAGCAGTGGAGGGGGAACCAATGAGCAGTTCTTC.

The rearrangement joins TRBV5-1 to TRBJ1-1, with D uncertain. This CDR3 is built from 15 residues. V was clipped by 1 base and J by 1 base, with 11 bases between them. Per germline, CDR1 SGHRS and CDR2 YFSETQ. The CDR3, as DNA: TGCGCCAGCAGCTTGATGACGTCGACGAACACTGAAGCTTTCTTT. Protein: CASSLMTSTNTEAFF.

This clonotype was seen at least ten times. V is TRBV10-3 and J is TRBJ2-1; TRBD2 aligns across 13 bases. This CDR3 is 18 amino acids long. The germline V gene encodes CDR1 ENHRY and CDR2 SYGVKD. With 4 bases clipped from V and 2 bases from J, the junction kept 8 bases outside the gene matches. The CDR3 DNA sequence: TGTGCCATCAGTGGAGGACTAGCGGGAGTGGTCGCCTACAATGAGCAGTTCTTC. Translating it yields CAISGGLAGVVAYNEQFF.

This chain uses TRBV9 with TRBJ2-2; possible D gene TRBD2, 6 bases. The V gene lost 0 bases and the J gene lost 7 bases, with 10 bases spanning the gap. Germline values: CDR1 SGDLS, CDR2 YYNGEE. The CDR3 length is 14 residues. CDR3 sequence: CASSVVGGVGELFF. The CDR3 bases are TGTGCCAGCAGCGTAGTAGGAGGGGTCGGGGAGCTGTTTTTT. Complete variable domain (other parts from reference TRBV9 and TRBJ2-2): DSGVTQTPKHLITATGQRVTLRCSPRSGDLSVYWYQQSLDQGLQFLIQYYNGEERAKGNILERFSAQQFPDLHSELNLSSLELGDSALYFCASSVVGGVGELFFGEGSRLTVL.

V gene TRBV24-1 combines with J gene TRBJ2-4, with unresolved D. The CDR3 consists of 11 residues. Germline V gene sequence: CDR1 KGHDR, CDR2 SFDVKD. V gave up 10 bases and J gave up 9 bases, with 12 bases separating them. In nucleotides, the CDR3 is TGTGCCACAGGAGCGAAGGGCATTCAGTACTTC. Its translation: CATGAKGIQYF.

The chain combines TRBV24-1 with TRBJ1-5; D unclear. V lost 2 bases and J lost 6, with 10 bases in between. CDR1 and CDR2 (germline): KGHDR, SFDVKD. The CDR3 is 14 amino acids. The CDR3 coding sequence is TGTGCCACCAGTGATTCCGTGTTTGTTCAGCCCCAGCATTTT. Its translation is CATSDSVFVQPQHF.